This T cell receptor (beta chain) was captured by sequencing in a study of T cell changes during pregnancy in multiple sclerosis. Using immunoSEQ multiplex PCR, the repertoire was profiled, and TCRdb retains in-frame clones only, with some absent. The sample has about 70,000 clones; 90% to 95% are singletons. The specimen comprised peripheral blood, sampled in the third trimester of pregnancy. The TCR was taken from a female donor with multiple sclerosis, enrolled in a pregnancy study.

This chain's CDR3 is CASRHPGEITDTQYF. CDR3 bases: TGTGCCAGTAGACACCCCGGGGAAATCACAGATACGCAGTATTTT. The V call is TRBV19, the J call TRBJ2-3; tentative D call: TRBD2 (5 bases). The CDR3 extends over 15 amino acids. Germline loops: CDR1 LNHDA, CDR2 SQIVND (reference sequence). Trimming left V 6 bases short and J 2 bases short, with 15 bases between.